This passage covers 31 T cell receptor beta chains from one sample sequenced in a study of PD-1 blockade in classical Hodgkin lymphoma. Time point noted: cycle 4 day 1 (C4D1), after five to seven weeks of nivolumab. Each patient experienced a relapse that followed autologous stem cell transplantation, and brentuximab vedotin exposure varied. Clones were sequenced by immunoSEQ multiplex PCR, and TCRdb holds only the in-frame ones, with some missing. The table includes roughly 20,000 clones, approximately 73% detected once. The material was peripheral blood mononuclear cells (PBMCs), obtained before the fourth cycle of nivolumab. The receptors originated from a human donor with classical Hodgkin lymphoma.

The chain recombines TRBV28 with TRBJ2-5; D unclear. Trimming left V 4 bases short and J 2 bases short, with 14 bases between. This CDR3 region has 15 residues. Germline V gives CDR1 MDHEN, CDR2 SYDVKM. CDR3 bases: TGTGCCAGCAGTTCCTCGGGTATGGGGCAAGAGACCCAGTACTTC. It codes for CASSSSGMGQETQYF. The entire variable domain, with the rest obtained from reference TRBV28 and TRBJ2-5, is as follows: DVKVTQSSRYLVKRTGEKVFLECVQDMDHENMFWYRQDPGLGLRLIYFSYDVKMKEKGDIPEGYSVSREKKERFSLILESASTNQTSMYLCASSSSGMGQETQYFGPGTRLLVL.

DNA of the CDR3: TGTGCCAGCAGCAGGGGACAGGGGGCGCGCCGTTTAGACTATGGCTACACCTTC. Protein product: CASSRGQGARRLDYGYTF. V is TRBV7-2 and J is TRBJ1-2; 12 bases match TRBD1. The CDR3 contains 18 residues. The V segment lost 5 bases and the J segment 3 bases; nucleotides outside the gene matches: 13. Germline CDR1 reads SGHTA; CDR2 reads FQGNSA.

V gene TRBV7-2 combines with J gene TRBJ1-1; D is possibly TRBD1 (6 bases). The CDR3 covers 18 residues. V lost 1 base and J lost 0, with 18 bases in between. Germline V gives CDR1 SGHTA, CDR2 FQGNSA. The CDR3 is CASSLEGQGGIMNTEAFF. The CDR3 bases are TGTGCCAGCAGCTTAGAGGGGCAAGGGGGGATCATGAACACTGAAGCTTTCTTT.

The rearrangement joins TRBV5-1 to TRBJ2-5, with 8 bases fitting TRBD2. With V trimmed by 0 bases and J by 5 bases, 9 bases remained unmatched. The CDR3 has 16 amino acids. The germline CDR1 and CDR2 sequences are SGHRS and YFSETQ. The CDR3 nucleotides are TGCGCCAGCAGCTTGGCCTGGAGCGGGAGCGGGGAGACCCAGTACTTC. This encodes CASSLAWSGSGETQYF.

The DNA of the CDR3 is TGTGCCAGCACCCCCGGAGGCGGAAATTATGGCTACACCTTC. It codes for CASTPGGGNYGYTF. The chain links TRBV28 to TRBJ1-2; no clear D gene. Looked up from germline, CDR1 is MDHEN and CDR2 is SYDVKM. This CDR3 spans 14 amino acids. Trimming cost V 7 bases and J 5 bases, with 17 bases left between them.

In its sample, this clone ranks as medium-sized. The gene calls are TRBV28 and TRBJ1-2; 8 bases fit TRBD1. Trimming at V came to 2 bases and at J to 6 bases, leaving 11 bases not matched to a gene. The CDR3 is 16 amino acids. CDR1 and CDR2 (germline): MDHEN, SYDVKM. In nucleotides, the CDR3 is TGTGCCAGCAGTTTAGAGGGGCGGGGGACAGGAAATGGCTACACCTTC. Protein product: CASSLEGRGTGNGYTF.

In its sample, this clone ranks as medium-sized. The genes are TRBV5-4 and TRBJ1-6; D gene uncertain. Trimming shortened V by 5 bases and J by 0 bases, and 15 bases separated the two germline ends. The germline V gene encodes CDR1 SGHNT and CDR2 YYREEE (reference sequence). The CDR3 consists of 17 residues. CDR3 loop: CASRLTSPSSYNSPLHF. The CDR3, as DNA: TGTGCCAGCAGGTTGACATCCCCGAGCTCCTATAATTCACCCCTCCACTTT.

V usage is TRBV27 and J usage is TRBJ2-1, with 8 bases fitting TRBD1. The CDR3 length is 15 residues. The trim removed 4 bases at V and 0 bases at J, leaving 2 bases unmatched. Germline lookup yields CDR1 MNHEY and CDR2 SMNVEV (reference sequence). CDR3 sequence: CASSYTGGSYNEQFF. The CDR3 DNA follows: TGTGCCAGCAGTTATACAGGGGGCTCCTACAATGAGCAGTTCTTC.

This clone was recorded only once. The chain couples TRBV28 to TRBJ2-7, with TRBD2 identical over 12 bases. The CDR3 consists of 16 residues. Germline-derived CDR1 and CDR2 are MDHEN and SYDVKM. Germline trimming cut 0 bases from V and 7 bases from J; bases unmatched to any gene: 7. The CDR3 region is CASSLWARTSGIEQYF. In DNA, the CDR3 is TGTGCCAGCAGTTTATGGGCCCGGACTAGCGGGATTGAGCAGTACTTC.

The rearrangement joins TRBV19 to TRBJ2-3; 9 bases match TRBD1. The trim removed 5 bases at V and 4 bases at J, leaving 7 bases unmatched. Germline CDR1 reads LNHDA; CDR2 reads SQIVND (reference sequence). The CDR3 is 15 residues long. CDR3 sequence: CASSWTGEGADTQYF. The CDR3 nucleotides read TGTGCCAGTAGTTGGACAGGGGAAGGGGCAGATACGCAGTATTTT.

This chain connects TRBV7-9 to TRBJ1-1; TRBD1 agrees at 7 bases. CDR1 and CDR2 from the germline V gene are SEHNR and FQNEAQ (reference sequence). The V gene end was trimmed by 6 bases and the J gene end by 1 base; junction bases not matched to a gene: 5. The CDR3 is 14 residues long. The CDR3 sequence: CASSNRGGNTEAFF. The CDR3 coding sequence is TGTGCCAGCAGTAACAGGGGAGGGAACACTGAAGCTTTCTTT.

This clone was seen only a few times. The CDR3, as DNA: TGTGCCAGCAGCTTAAAGGTCGGCAGGGGAAACTATGGCTACACCTTC. Amino acid sequence: CASSLKVGRGNYGYTF. The chain combines TRBV7-9 with TRBJ1-2, with D perhaps matching TRBD1 (6 bases). The ends were cut back, 2 bases at V and 2 bases at J, with 15 bases in the middle. This CDR3 has 16 amino acids. Germline CDR1 and CDR2: SEHNR and FQNEAQ (reference sequence).

The chain employs TRBV7-2 and TRBJ2-2; 9 nucleotides line up with TRBD2. CDR3 length: 16 amino acids. V trimming: 4 bases; J trimming: 4 bases; junction bases outside the gene matches: 7. CDR1 and CDR2 from the germline V gene are SGHTA and FQGNSA. As DNA, the CDR3 is TGTGCCAGCAGCTCGAGCGGGGGGCGCCTCACCGGGGAGCTGTTTTTT. The encoded protein is CASSSSGGRLTGELFF.

The chain combines TRBV2 with TRBJ1-2, with 9 bases aligning to TRBD1. This CDR3 has 15 residues. The V segment lost 7 bases and the J segment 4 bases; nucleotides outside the gene matches: 10. Germline V gene sequence: CDR1 SNHLY, CDR2 FYNNEI. The CDR3 protein is CASNTPGQGTYGYTF. In DNA form, the CDR3 reads TGTGCCAGCAACACGCCGGGACAGGGTACCTATGGCTACACCTTC.

The chain combines TRBV18 with TRBJ2-2; no clear D. The V gene's germline CDR1 is KGHSH and CDR2 LQKENI. Trimming shortened V by 2 bases and J by 0 bases, and 7 bases separated the two germline ends. This CDR3 is 15 amino acids long. The CDR3 DNA is TGTGCCAGCTCACCAATGGTACCGAACACCGGGGAGCTGTTTTTT. Encoded protein: CASSPMVPNTGELFF.

V gene TRBV9 combines with J gene TRBJ2-1; D gene ambiguous. The CDR3 loop spans 13 amino acids. Trimming left V 4 bases short and J 4 bases short, with 9 bases between. Germline V gene lookup returns CDR1 SGDLS and CDR2 YYNGEE. The CDR3 region has the DNA TGTGCCAGCAGCCCTTCGGAGTACAATGAGCAGTTCTTC. As protein: CASSPSEYNEQFF.

V usage is TRBV19 and J usage is TRBJ2-5, with TRBD1 identical over 8 bases. This CDR3 is built from 15 residues. V shed 8 bases and J 5 bases; nucleotides not matched to a gene: 13. Germline values: CDR1 LNHDA, CDR2 SQIVND (reference sequence). The CDR3 reads CASSNRGQGPETQYF. CDR3 DNA sequence: TGTGCCAGTTCAAACCGCGGACAGGGTCCGGAGACCCAGTACTTC.

This clone counts as medium-sized. The V gene is TRBV30, the J gene TRBJ1-5; perhaps TRBD1 as D (6 bases). This CDR3 region has 14 residues. Per the germline V gene, CDR1 is GTSNPN and CDR2 is SVGIG (reference sequence). V gave up 4 bases and J gave up 5 bases, with 15 bases separating them. As DNA, the CDR3 is TGTGCCTGGACCCCTCGAGGGGGGCATCAGCCCCAGCATTTT. Translation: CAWTPRGGHQPQHF.

V and J are TRBV15 and TRBJ2-1, with no clear D. The CDR3 spans 19 residues. CDR1 and CDR2 from the germline V gene are LNHNV and YYDKDF (reference sequence). Trimming left V 0 bases short and J 0 bases short, with 18 bases between. Written as DNA, the CDR3 is TGTGCCACCAGCAGAGATCTAGAACCTTCTCTGAGCTCCTACAATGAGCAGTTCTTC. Translation gives CATSRDLEPSLSSYNEQFF. Full variable domain (outside the CDR3, taken from reference TRBV15 and TRBJ2-1): DAMVIQNPRYQVTQFGKPVTLSCSQTLNHNVMYWYQQKSSQAPKLLFHYYDKDFNNEADTPDNFQSRRPNTSFCFLDIRSPGLGDTAMYLCATSRDLEPSLSSYNEQFFGPGTRLTVL.

The chain uses TRBV5-6 and TRBJ2-3; D is unresolved. The CDR3 covers 16 residues. Germline-derived CDR1 and CDR2 are SGHDT and YYEEEE. The V gene lost 0 bases and the J gene lost 1 base, with 12 bases spanning the gap. The CDR3 DNA sequence: TGTGCCAGCAGCTTGGCCCCGGCAGGACGCACAGATACGCAGTATTTT. Translation: CASSLAPAGRTDTQYF.

This sequence joins TRBV4-2 and TRBJ1-1; D is unclear. This CDR3 spans 12 amino acids. V was pared by 4 bases and J by 4 bases, with 7 bases between. Per the germline V gene, CDR1 is LGHNA and CDR2 is YNFKEQ. The CDR3 DNA reads as TGTGCCAGCAGCCTTGAGAGCACTGAAGCTTTCTTT. Translating gives CASSLESTEAFF.

The V gene is TRBV28, the J gene TRBJ1-1; no clear D. Germline lookup yields CDR1 MDHEN and CDR2 SYDVKM. V shed 6 bases and J shed 0 bases, with 11 bases lying between them. This CDR3 region has 14 residues. CDR3 in DNA: TGTGCCAGCAGCCCAGACGGGGTGAACACTGAAGCTTTCTTT. Translating gives CASSPDGVNTEAFF. Full variable domain (rest looked up from reference TRBV28 and TRBJ1-1): DVKVTQSSRYLVKRTGEKVFLECVQDMDHENMFWYRQDPGLGLRLIYFSYDVKMKEKGDIPEGYSVSREKKERFSLILESASTNQTSMYLCASSPDGVNTEAFFGQGTRLTVV.

The V call is TRBV11-2, the J call TRBJ2-1, with 7 bases aligning to TRBD1. Per germline, CDR1 SGHAT and CDR2 FQNNGV. The ends lost 4 bases at V and 14 bases at J; junction bases unmatched: 8. CDR3 length equals 12 residues. The chain's CDR3 is CASSSDRFYKFF. In nucleotides, the CDR3 is TGTGCCAGCAGCTCGGACAGGTTCTATAAGTTCTTC.

The chain combines TRBV5-1 with TRBJ1-1; no clear D gene. The length of the CDR3 is 15 residues. V was pared by 4 bases and J by 0 bases, with 13 bases between. Germline CDR1 SGHRS, CDR2 YFSETQ. CDR3 DNA: TGCGCCAGCAGCGTGTCTCCTGCGATGAACACTGAAGCTTTCTTT. It codes for CASSVSPAMNTEAFF.

The rearrangement joins TRBV14 to TRBJ1-2; 8 nucleotides line up with TRBD1. J gave up 0 bases and V 6 bases, and 9 bases lay outside the gene matches. This CDR3 has 16 amino acids. Germline V gene lookup returns CDR1 SGHDN and CDR2 FVKESK. CDR3 sequence reads: CASRRTGSNTNYGYTF. The CDR3 region has the DNA TGTGCCAGCAGACGGACAGGGAGCAATACTAACTATGGCTACACCTTC.

V is TRBV7-2 and J is TRBJ2-1; 9 bases are a match to TRBD1. J lost 6 bases, V lost 3 bases, and 9 bases had no gene match. CDR1 and CDR2 (germline): SGHTA, FQGNSA. The CDR3 sequence is 16 residues long. Written as DNA, the CDR3 is TGTGCCAGCAGCTTGTATCCGGGACAGGGAGCCAATGAGCAGTTCTTC. This encodes CASSLYPGQGANEQFF.

The gene calls are TRBV19 and TRBJ2-1; D gene uncertain. With 3 bases removed from V and 7 bases from J, the gap between germline ends came to 10 bases. The germline gives CDR1 LNHDA, CDR2 SQIVND (reference sequence). The CDR3 extends over 13 amino acids. The DNA of the CDR3 is TGTGCCAGTAGTATTCTTTCTGCAAATGAGCAGTTCTTC. Protein: CASSILSANEQFF.

V usage is TRBV7-9 and J usage is TRBJ1-1; TRBD1 aligns across 8 bases. V shed 8 bases, J shed 8 bases, and the junction held 10 bases outside the gene matches. The CDR3 is made up of 13 amino acids. Germline CDR1 reads SEHNR; CDR2 reads FQNEAQ (reference sequence). CDR3 sequence reads: CASLSRDRTEAFF. The CDR3 coding sequence is TGTGCCAGCCTGTCCCGGGACAGGACAGAAGCTTTCTTT.

This clone was found a few times. This chain joins TRBV6-5 and TRBJ2-1; possibly TRBD1 for D (6 bases). The germline V gene has CDR1 MNHEY and CDR2 SVGAGI. The CDR3 consists of 15 residues. Trimming pared 4 bases from V and 9 bases from J, leaving 19 bases between. The CDR3 here is CASSSGNRVRAEQFF. The CDR3 coding sequence is TGTGCCAGCAGTTCCGGAAACAGGGTTCGAGCTGAGCAGTTCTTC.

The CDR3 DNA sequence: TGTGCCAGCAGCCCGAGGTGGGGTAATGAAAAACTGTTTTTT. Amino acid sequence: CASSPRWGNEKLFF. V gene TRBV7-9 combines with J gene TRBJ1-4; D is uncertain. V dropped 5 bases and J dropped 4 bases, with 11 bases sitting between them. This CDR3 is built from 14 residues. Germline V gene data show CDR1 as SEHNR and CDR2 as FQNEAQ (reference sequence). Full variable domain (rest looked up from reference TRBV7-9 and TRBJ1-4): DTGVSQNPRHKITKRGQNVTFRCDPISEHNRLYWYRQTLGQGPEFLTYFQNEAQLEKSRLLSDRFSAERPKGSFSTLEIQRTEQGDSAMYLCASSPRWGNEKLFFGSGTQLSVL.

The chain employs TRBV2 and TRBJ2-2, with TRBD2 matching 9 bases. CDR3 length: 18 residues. The germline CDR1 and CDR2 sequences are SNHLY and FYNNEI. The ends lost 6 bases at V and 5 bases at J; junction bases unmatched: 16. The CDR3 protein is CASSPVIAGALGTGELFF. The CDR3 DNA reads TGTGCCAGCAGCCCCGTGATAGCGGGAGCTCTAGGTACCGGGGAGCTGTTTTTT.